This T cell receptor beta chain is drawn from a study of radiotherapy plus CTLA-4 blockade in lung cancer. As for the study in general: More than 15% of patients responded objectively, and 31% achieved disease control. Study-level findings and limits: It was early blood T cell clone dynamics, with interferon-beta, that reportedly best predicted response. An expansion of tumor-derived TCR clones occurred in blood after radiotherapy plus ipilimumab.

As to this clone: What it binds is unknown.

Only in-frame clones appear in the TCRdb table, and some are missing; sequencing was by immunoSEQ multiplex PCR. The repertoire holds about 76,000 clones, 60% to 85% seen once, with approximately 22% in the top ten. Each patient with chemo-refractory metastatic non-small-cell lung cancer was treated with focal radiation plus CTLA-4 blockade using ipilimumab. With 6 bases removed from V and 1 base from J, the gap between germline ends came to 12 bases. Germline V gene lookup returns CDR1 WSHSY and CDR2 SAAADI. The CDR3 is 14 residues long. The chain carries TRBV10-2 and TRBJ1-1, with a tentative D call TRBD1 (5 bases). This clonotype was obtained from a human donor with non-small cell lung cancer whose response to radiotherapy plus ipilimumab could not be evaluated. Some clones in this sample may be carry-over from other donors' samples. Sample: peripheral blood, taken from a patient treated with radiotherapy plus ipilimumab. This CDR3 reads CASSFDTGNTEAFF. The CDR3 coding sequence is TGCGCCAGCAGCTTCGACACAGGGAACACTGAAGCTTTCTTT.